One and the same sample provided the 30 T cell receptor beta chains below, sequenced in a study of blood T cell repertoires in COVID-19. Measured with immunoSEQ multiplex PCR; TCRdb has only the in-frame clones, and not every one. There are 130,000 or so clones in the sample; about 80% occur only once, and more than 2% lies in the top ten. The sequencing input was PBMCs or T cells enriched from blood (not recorded which). The receptor source for this set is a man in his forties with acute COVID-19.

This rearrangement joins TRBV7-8 to TRBJ1-2; D call uncertain. CDR1 and CDR2 (germline): SGHVS, FQNEAQ. The length of the CDR3 is 14 residues. V lost 5 bases and J 6 bases, leaving 16 bases between the germline ends. The CDR3 DNA is TGTGCCAGCAGCCAACGAGCTCTATTGGATGGCTACACCTTC. Protein product: CASSQRALLDGYTF.

V and J are TRBV27 and TRBJ2-1; 7 nucleotides agree with TRBD1. CDR1 is MNHEY, CDR2 SMNVEV, per germline (reference sequence). Losses at the gene ends were 7 bases for V and 8 bases for J; bases not matched to a gene: 11. There are 14 residues in the CDR3. The CDR3 bases are TGTGCCAGCAAGGGGGCGCTCACAAACGATGAGCAGTTCTTC. This sequence encodes CASKGALTNDEQFF.

This clone occurred a few times. The chain employs TRBV6-4 and TRBJ2-1, with 9 bases identical to TRBD2. The CDR3 has 19 amino acids. In germline, CDR1 is MRHNA, CDR2 SNTAGT. The ends lost 3 bases at V and 10 bases at J; junction bases unmatched: 22. The CDR3 region has the DNA TGTGCCAGCAGTGAGGGCGGTGCGGCGGGAGGGCCTAACCCCGACGAGCAGTTCTTC. Amino acids: CASSEGGAAGGPNPDEQFF.

This clone was observed once. This sequence joins TRBV29-1 and TRBJ1-4, with D unresolved. Trimming took off 3 bases at V and 8 bases at J, with 10 bases between the two ends. Germline CDR1 and CDR2: SQVTM and ANQGSEA. CDR3 length: 12 amino acids. The CDR3 DNA reads TGCAGCGTTGATAGTGGAGGGGAAAAACTGTTTTTT. This encodes CSVDSGGEKLFF.

There are a few counts of this clone. This rearrangement joins TRBV3-1 (or the pseudogene TRBV3-2) to TRBJ1-2, with 9 nucleotides matching TRBD1. Germline V gene data show CDR1 as LGHDT and CDR2 as YNNKEL (reference sequence). J lost 3 bases, V lost 1 base, and 6 bases had no gene match. The CDR3 runs 16 residues. CDR3 sequence (DNA): TGTGCCAGCAGCCAAGGGGACAGGGAAGGCCACTATGGCTACACCTTC. Translating gives CASSQGDREGHYGYTF.

The chain links TRBV11-2 to TRBJ2-7; TRBD2 agrees at 7 bases. The V gene end was trimmed by 3 bases and the J gene end by 4 bases; junction bases not matched to a gene: 12. Germline V CDR1 and CDR2: SGHAT, FQNNGV. There are 16 residues in the CDR3. The CDR3 sequence: CASSFSSGSGSYEQYF. The CDR3 region has the DNA TGTGCCAGCAGCTTCAGCTCCGGTAGCGGGTCATACGAGCAGTACTTC.

The gene calls are TRBV19 and TRBJ1-6; 9 nucleotides agree with TRBD1. The V and J ends lost 3 bases and 7 bases, in that order; junction bases with no gene match: 1. The CDR3 runs 14 residues. Germline V lookup: CDR1 LNHDA, CDR2 SQIVND (reference sequence). This chain's CDR3 is CASSMTGGNSPLHF. CDR3 DNA sequence: TGTGCCAGTAGTATGACAGGGGGGAATTCACCCCTCCACTTT.

This clone is a singleton in its sample. This sequence joins TRBV3-1 (or the pseudogene TRBV3-2) and TRBJ1-2, with a possible D match to TRBD1 (5 bases). The V gene's germline CDR1 is LGHDT and CDR2 YNNKEL (reference sequence). This CDR3 spans 15 amino acids. Trimming left V 7 bases short and J 7 bases short, with 22 bases between. The CDR3: CASTDSDTGKGGYTF. CDR3 in DNA: TGTGCCAGCACCGATTCCGACACAGGAAAGGGTGGCTACACCTTC.

This chain uses TRBV6-5 with TRBJ1-2, with TRBD1 as a possible D gene (5 bases). Deletions cut 6 bases from V and 8 bases from J, with 22 bases between. This CDR3 is built from 15 residues. Germline values: CDR1 MNHEY, CDR2 SVGAGI. For the CDR3, the DNA is TGTGCCAGCAGCCGGGGGGGAGAAAGAGGTTTGGGCTACACCTTC. Translation: CASSRGGERGLGYTF.

The rearrangement links TRBV15 to TRBJ1-4; 9 nucleotides line up with TRBD1. The V segment lost 0 bases and the J segment 13 bases; nucleotides outside the gene matches: 9. The CDR3 is 15 amino acids. The germline V gene encodes CDR1 LNHNV and CDR2 YYDKDF (reference sequence). The chain's CDR3 is CATSRDGTGLFGLFF. In nucleotides, the CDR3 is TGTGCCACCAGCAGAGATGGGACAGGGTTATTTGGACTGTTTTTT.

V gene TRBV13 combines with J gene TRBJ2-7; 7 nucleotides line up with TRBD1. The CDR3 length is 14 residues. Germline lookup yields CDR1 PRHDT and CDR2 FYEKMQ (reference sequence). The ends lost 5 bases at V and 2 bases at J; junction bases unmatched: 6. CDR3 coding DNA: TGTGCCAGCAGCACCCGACAGGGCCCCTACGAGCAGTACTTC. This sequence encodes CASSTRQGPYEQYF.

The V gene is TRBV6-5, the J gene TRBJ1-6; 8 bases fit TRBD1. Losses at the gene ends were 4 bases for V and 9 bases for J; bases not matched to a gene: 2. The CDR3 has 13 residues. CDR1 is MNHEY, CDR2 SVGAGI, per germline. CDR3 residues: CASSSGGTSPLHF. DNA of the CDR3: TGTGCCAGCAGTTCAGGGGGCACTTCACCCCTCCACTTT.

The V call is TRBV5-4, the J call TRBJ2-7, with TRBD2 identical over 8 bases. CDR3 length: 15 residues. From germline, CDR1 is SGHNT and CDR2 YYREEE (reference sequence). V lost 0 bases and J lost 0; bases outside the gene matches: 2. CDR3 residues: CASSLETSASYEQYF. The CDR3 coding sequence is TGTGCCAGCAGCTTGGAGACTAGCGCCTCCTACGAGCAGTACTTC.

The chain combines TRBV5-1 with TRBJ2-3; TRBD2 agrees at 9 bases. The CDR3 runs 17 residues. V lost 4 bases and J lost 0; bases outside the gene matches: 9. Germline V gives CDR1 SGHRS, CDR2 YFSETQ. The CDR3 DNA follows: TGCGCCAGCAGCCGAGCTTCTAGCGGGGCGAGCACAGATACGCAGTATTTT. Translated, it gives CASSRASSGASTDTQYF.

This chain joins TRBV7-8 and TRBJ1-6, with TRBD1 identical over 8 bases. V lost 8 bases and J lost 5; bases outside the gene matches: 17. The CDR3 consists of 18 residues. Germline assignment: CDR1 SGHVS and CDR2 FQNEAQ. CDR3 DNA sequence: TGTGCCAGCGGGGTGGACAGGGACGCCCCTCTGGATAATTCACCCCTCCACTTT. Translating gives CASGVDRDAPLDNSPLHF.

J is TRBJ2-1 and V is TRBV7-9; no definite D call. This CDR3 comprises 12 residues. Trimming removed 3 bases at V and 6 bases at J, with 6 bases between. CDR1 and CDR2 (germline): SEHNR, FQNEAQ (reference sequence). Here the CDR3 reads CASSFPLNEQFF. CDR3 bases: TGTGCCAGCAGCTTCCCCCTCAATGAGCAGTTCTTC.

The chain recombines TRBV25-1 with TRBJ1-2, with TRBD1 matching 9 bases. The CDR3 runs 15 residues. CDR1 and CDR2 from the germline V gene are MGHDK and SYGVNS. V lost 4 bases and J lost 2; bases outside the gene matches: 5. CDR3: CASSAAGTGNYGYTF. For the CDR3, the DNA is TGTGCCAGCAGTGCCGCCGGGACAGGGAACTATGGCTACACCTTC.

This chain links TRBV3-1 (or the pseudogene TRBV3-2) with TRBJ2-2; possibly TRBD1 for D (5 bases). Trimming removed 1 base from V and 2 bases from J, with 8 bases in between. This CDR3 has 15 amino acids. Germline V gives CDR1 LGHDT, CDR2 YNNKEL (reference sequence). Here the CDR3 DNA reads TGTGCCAGCAGCCAAGTACAGGAAAACACCGGGGAGCTGTTTTTT. It translates to CASSQVQENTGELFF.

The chain has TRBV7-2 and TRBJ1-1; D uncertain. This CDR3 is 14 amino acids long. V was pared by 3 bases and J by 5 bases, with 13 bases between. Germline V gene sequence: CDR1 SGHTA, CDR2 FQGNSA. CDR3 in DNA: TGTGCCAGCAGCTTGGCGGCGGGTGCGACTGAAGCTTTCTTT. Translation: CASSLAAGATEAFF. The whole variable domain, filled in from reference TRBV7-2 and TRBJ1-1, reads GAGVSQSPSNKVTEKGKDVELRCDPISGHTALYWYRQSLGQGLEFLIYFQGNSAPDKSGLPSDRFSAERTGGSVSTLTIQRTQQEDSAVYLCASSLAAGATEAFFGQGTRLTVV.

The chain combines TRBV7-8 with TRBJ1-5; no firm D call. In germline, CDR1 is SGHVS, CDR2 FQNEAQ. With 1 base removed from V and 0 bases from J, the gap between germline ends came to 7 bases. The CDR3 sequence is 15 residues long. DNA for the CDR3: TGTGCCAGCAGCTTAGTTCAGGATAGCAATCAGCCCCAGCATTTT. Amino acids: CASSLVQDSNQPQHF.

With respect to this clone: The same CDR3 arises from other DNA sequences in this sample as well. In DNA, the CDR3 is TGTGCCAGTAGCCAGGGGATGGGTCAGCCCCAGCATTTT. Translating gives CASSQGMGQPQHF. V is TRBV19 and J is TRBJ1-5; TRBD1 might be the D (6 bases). The germline V gene encodes CDR1 LNHDA and CDR2 SQIVND (reference sequence). The CDR3 extends over 13 amino acids. Trimming took off 6 bases at V and 6 bases at J, with 12 bases between the two ends.

The CDR3 region is CASSLDRQTEAFF. Written as DNA, the CDR3 is TGTGCCAGCAGCTTAGACAGGCAGACTGAAGCTTTCTTT. V and J are TRBV7-2 and TRBJ1-1, with D possibly matching TRBD1 (5 bases). Germline V gives CDR1 SGHTA, CDR2 FQGNSA. V was clipped by 1 base and J by 5 bases, with 8 bases between them. The CDR3 consists of 13 residues.

The chain recombines TRBV7-2 with TRBJ1-3; 7 positions agree with TRBD1. V was pared by 0 bases and J by 1 base, with 3 bases of the junction left unmatched. The CDR3 runs 16 residues. Looked up from germline, CDR1 is SGHTA and CDR2 is FQGNSA. The DNA of the CDR3 is TGTGCCAGCAGCTTAGCACAGGGGTATTCTGGAAACACCATATATTTT. Translated: CASSLAQGYSGNTIYF.

This clone was recorded a few times. The chain combines TRBV18 with TRBJ1-2, with no clear D. Germline CDR1 reads KGHSH; CDR2 reads LQKENI. The CDR3 runs 13 residues. V was clipped by 2 bases and J by 4 bases, with 8 bases between them. CDR3 region: CASSPDNPYGYTF. The CDR3 nucleotides are TGTGCCAGCTCACCAGACAACCCCTATGGCTACACCTTC.

This chain joins TRBV7-3 and TRBJ2-1, with 7 nucleotides matching TRBD2. J lost 0 bases, V lost 2 bases, and 7 bases had no gene match. This CDR3 comprises 17 residues. Germline V gives CDR1 SGHTA, CDR2 FQGTGA. The CDR3: CASSLLADLSSYNEQFF. The CDR3 DNA follows: TGTGCCAGCAGCTTACTAGCGGACCTAAGCTCCTACAATGAGCAGTTCTTC.

This chain links TRBV7-2 with TRBJ2-3, with 9 bases that match TRBD2. The CDR3 sequence is 16 residues long. V lost 5 bases to trimming and J lost 3 bases; unmatched junction nucleotides: 9. Germline CDR1 and CDR2: SGHTA and FQGNSA. DNA of the CDR3: TGTGCCAGCAGCAGAAGACTAGCGGCTTCGACAGATACGCAGTATTTT. Amino acid sequence: CASSRRLAASTDTQYF.

This clone was seen a few times. The CDR3 sequence is CASSLGGQKGEAFF. The CDR3 bases are TGTGCCAGCAGCTTGGGGGGACAGAAAGGTGAAGCTTTCTTT. The rearrangement joins TRBV5-4 to TRBJ1-1; TRBD1 matches 7 bases. V gave up 0 bases and J gave up 7 bases; unmatched junction bases: 6. Germline V gene data show CDR1 as SGHNT and CDR2 as YYREEE (reference sequence). This CDR3 contains 14 residues.

In its sample, this clone was seen a few times. The chain links TRBV19 to TRBJ2-5; 11 positions match TRBD1. Germline values: CDR1 LNHDA, CDR2 SQIVND (reference sequence). The CDR3 has 16 residues. The junction had 8 bases not matched to a gene; V was cut back by 3 bases and J by 5 bases. The CDR3 sequence is CASSIGGTGGIETQYF. CDR3 DNA: TGTGCCAGTAGTATTGGGGGGACAGGGGGGATCGAGACCCAGTACTTC.

This chain uses TRBV7-6 with TRBJ2-7; D unclear. The germline gives CDR1 SGHVS, CDR2 FNYEAQ. V lost 1 base to trimming and J lost 0 bases, with 10 bases between them. This CDR3 has 15 amino acids. CDR3: CASSLVADLSYEQYF. In DNA form, the CDR3 reads TGTGCCAGCAGCTTAGTTGCGGATCTCTCCTACGAGCAGTACTTC.

The J gene is TRBJ2-1, the V gene TRBV4-1; 8 bases agree with TRBD1. The trim removed 5 bases at V and 2 bases at J, leaving 8 bases unmatched. The CDR3 length is 16 residues. Germline assignment: CDR1 MGHRA and CDR2 YSYEKL. Here the CDR3 DNA reads TGCGCCAGCAGCTCAGGGGGCCAGGGACCCTACAATGAGCAGTTCTTC. This sequence encodes CASSSGGQGPYNEQFF.